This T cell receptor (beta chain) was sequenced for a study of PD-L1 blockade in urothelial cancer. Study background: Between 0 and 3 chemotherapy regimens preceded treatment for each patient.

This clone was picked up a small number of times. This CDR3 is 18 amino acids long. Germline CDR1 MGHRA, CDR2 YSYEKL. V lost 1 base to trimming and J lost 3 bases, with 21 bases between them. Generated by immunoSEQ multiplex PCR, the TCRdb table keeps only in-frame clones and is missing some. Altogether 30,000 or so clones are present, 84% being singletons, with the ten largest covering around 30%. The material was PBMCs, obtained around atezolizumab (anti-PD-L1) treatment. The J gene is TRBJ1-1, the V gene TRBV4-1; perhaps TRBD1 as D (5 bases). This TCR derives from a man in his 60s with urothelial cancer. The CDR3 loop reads CASSQVRDRSRLDTEAFF. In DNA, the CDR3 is TGCGCCAGCAGCCAAGTTCGCGACAGATCGAGGTTGGACACTGAAGCTTTCTTT.